This T cell receptor (beta chain) derives from a study of blood T cell repertoires in COVID-19. Study in general: Researchers got acute and convalescent COVID-19 samples from the United States, Italy and Spain. T cells, B-cell-depleted T cells, or PBMCs supplied cDNA or gDNA.

In the authors' workflow: Nucleated cell number was recorded as an estimate derived from reference gene primer amplification. TCRdb keeps only in-frame clones here, not all; method: immunoSEQ multiplex PCR. D and trimming come from the DNA, and the V and J calls and clone size come from that table. The sample comprises approximately 140,000 clones, just over 85% of which are singletons, and roughly 8% rests with the top ten. The sample taken for sequencing was peripheral blood. The TCR was taken from a woman aged 60-75 years with acute or convalescent COVID-19.

This CDR3 is CASTKEGSRYNEQFF. CDR3 sequence (DNA): TGTGCCAGCACCAAAGAGGGCTCGCGCTACAATGAGCAGTTCTTC. The V gene is TRBV11-3, the J gene TRBJ2-1, with TRBD2 as a possible D gene (5 bases). This CDR3 has 15 amino acids. Germline V gene data show CDR1 as SGHNT and CDR2 as YENEEA. V lost 7 bases, J lost 3 bases, and 16 bases lay in between.